Listed here are 15 T cell receptor beta chains from one sample, sequenced in a study of OX40 agonist ivuxolimab in advanced cancers. The table came from immunoSEQ multiplex PCR; TCRdb's copy has only in-frame clones and leaves some out. Of 61,000 or so clones listed, roughly nine tenths are singletons. Specimen: CD4+ or CD8+ T cells sorted from blood, collected in a trial of the OX40 agonist ivuxolimab. These receptors came from an adult with an advanced solid tumor such as melanoma, head and neck, liver or kidney cancer.

The rearrangement links TRBV7-2 to TRBJ1-1; D not resolved. From germline, CDR1 is SGHTA and CDR2 FQGNSA. Trimming removed 5 bases at V and 1 base at J, with 11 bases between. The CDR3 consists of 14 residues. CDR3 bases: TGTGCCAGCAGCGCGACCGGTAGGAACACTGAAGCTTTCTTT. Translated: CASSATGRNTEAFF.

This chain uses TRBV6-1 with TRBJ1-6; the D is unclear. The germline CDR1 and CDR2 sequences are MNHNS and SASEGT. The CDR3 runs 11 residues. The V and J ends lost 5 bases and 14 bases respectively, with 10 bases between them. The CDR3 DNA sequence: TGTGCCAGCAGTCCACGACTGACCCTCCACTTT. As protein: CASSPRLTLHF.

J is TRBJ2-5 and V is TRBV7-6, with 7 bases identical to TRBD1. With V trimmed by 4 bases and J by 7 bases, 12 bases remained unmatched. The CDR3 is 15 residues long. Germline V gene sequence: CDR1 SGHVS, CDR2 FNYEAQ. As DNA, the CDR3 is TGTGCCAGCAGCTCTCCCGGGACAGCCAAGGGGACCCAGTACTTC. Translation: CASSSPGTAKGTQYF.

The CDR3 reads CASSYSGTGSPEAFF. The CDR3 nucleotides are TGTGCCAGCAGTTACTCGGGGACAGGTTCACCTGAAGCTTTCTTT. The chain has TRBV6-6 and TRBJ1-1; 8 bases align to TRBD1. Germline values: CDR1 MNHNY, CDR2 SVGAGI (reference sequence). J was trimmed by 6 bases and V by 0 bases; bases with no gene match: 6. The CDR3 totals 15 residues.

V usage is TRBV5-4 and J usage is TRBJ2-2; 9 bases fit TRBD1. The CDR3 is 15 amino acids. Germline CDR1 SGHNT, CDR2 YYREEE (reference sequence). With 5 bases clipped from V and 4 bases from J, the junction kept 6 bases outside the gene matches. The DNA for the CDR3 is TGTGCCAGCAGTTTTCGGGACAGGGTCACCGGGGAGCTGTTTTTT. Its protein product is CASSFRDRVTGELFF. The entire variable domain, with the rest obtained from reference TRBV5-4 and TRBJ2-2, is as follows: ETGVTQSPTHLIKTRGQQVTLRCSSQSGHNTVSWYQQALGQGPQFIFQYYREEENGRGNFPPRFSGLQFPNYSSELNVNALELDDSALYLCASSFRDRVTGELFFGEGSRLTVL.

This chain uses TRBV19 with TRBJ2-5, with a possible D match to TRBD2 (7 bases). Looked up from germline, CDR1 is LNHDA and CDR2 is SQIVND (reference sequence). Deletions cut 1 base from V and 1 base from J, with 13 bases between. The CDR3 has 16 residues. The CDR3 coding sequence is TGTGCCAGTAGTATAGCGGTAGGGGGGGCCCAAGAGACCCAGTACTTC. Its protein is CASSIAVGGAQETQYF.

This clone was counted only a few times. This chain links TRBV18 with TRBJ1-5, with D maybe TRBD1 (5 bases). This CDR3 contains 14 residues. Trimming shortened V by 2 bases and J by 4 bases, and 9 bases separated the two germline ends. Germline V gene sequence: CDR1 KGHSH, CDR2 LQKENI. CDR3 in DNA: TGTGCCAGCTCACCATCAGGGTTGAATCAGCCCCAGCATTTT. Its protein product is CASSPSGLNQPQHF. Variable domain in full (rest from reference TRBV18 and TRBJ1-5): NAGVMQNPRHLVRRRGQEARLRCSPMKGHSHVYWYRQLPEEGLKFMVYLQKENIIDESGMPKERFSAEFPKEGPSILRIQQVVRGDSAAYFCASSPSGLNQPQHFGDGTRLSIL.

V gene TRBV5-1 combines with J gene TRBJ1-2, with D unresolved. This CDR3 has 14 amino acids. Deletions cut 1 base from V and 8 bases from J, with 15 bases between. Germline values: CDR1 SGHRS, CDR2 YFSETQ. CDR3 in DNA: TGCGCCAGCAGCTTGTCTCCGCCGGGAGGGGGCTACACCTTC. Its protein is CASSLSPPGGGYTF.

The rearrangement joins TRBV7-3 to TRBJ2-7; unclear D gene. The CDR3 loop spans 15 amino acids. Germline assignment: CDR1 SGHTA and CDR2 FQGTGA. The V and J ends lost 4 bases and 2 bases respectively, with 15 bases between them. The CDR3 bases are TGTGCCAGCAGCTATCGGGCCTCGGGTCCCTACGAGCAGTACTTC. Protein sequence: CASSYRASGPYEQYF.

The chain couples TRBV9 to TRBJ2-5, with 9 bases fitting TRBD2. Trimming at V came to 3 bases and at J to 7 bases, leaving 16 bases not matched to a gene. Germline loops: CDR1 SGDLS, CDR2 YYNGEE. This CDR3 is built from 17 residues. The CDR3 nucleotides read TGTGCCAGCAGCGAGGGGATTAGCGGGGGTAATCTTGGGACCCAGTACTTC. As protein: CASSEGISGGNLGTQYF.

This chain joins TRBV19 and TRBJ2-3; D gene unclear. CDR3 length: 13 residues. From germline, CDR1 is LNHDA and CDR2 SQIVND (reference sequence). Trimming pared 6 bases from V and 4 bases from J, leaving 11 bases between. The CDR3 sequence: CASRELDADTQYF. In nucleotides, the CDR3 is TGTGCCAGTAGGGAACTGGACGCAGATACGCAGTATTTT.

This chain links TRBV7-9 with TRBJ2-3; 13 bases agree with TRBD2. The CDR3 has 18 residues. With 3 bases clipped from V and 0 bases from J, the junction kept 6 bases outside the gene matches. Germline-derived CDR1 and CDR2 are SEHNR and FQNEAQ (reference sequence). In DNA, the CDR3 is TGTGCCAGCAGCTTCGCCGGGACTAGCGGGACTAGCACAGATACGCAGTATTTT. Protein product: CASSFAGTSGTSTDTQYF.

CDR3 sequence: CASSLLRSSEAFF. The CDR3 DNA follows: TGTGCCAGCAGCTTATTACGGTCCTCTGAAGCTTTCTTT. The J gene is TRBJ1-1, the V gene TRBV7-6; D gene ambiguous. Germline V gene lookup returns CDR1 SGHVS and CDR2 FNYEAQ. The V gene lost 2 bases and the J gene lost 6 bases, with 10 bases spanning the gap. The CDR3 length is 13 residues.

The chain couples TRBV4-1 to TRBJ2-3, with D unresolved. Trimming shortened V by 3 bases and J by 2 bases, and 6 bases separated the two germline ends. Germline V gene data show CDR1 as MGHRA and CDR2 as YSYEKL. There are 13 residues in the CDR3. CDR3 residues: CASSHLDTDTQYF. As DNA, the CDR3 is TGCGCCAGCAGCCACCTAGACACAGATACGCAGTATTTT.

Here the CDR3 reads CACTQVPASGANVLTF. The CDR3 coding sequence is TGTGCCTGTACTCAGGTACCAGCCTCTGGGGCCAACGTCCTGACTTTC. This chain uses TRBV30 with TRBJ2-6, with unresolved D. The CDR3 sequence is 16 residues long. Trimming left V 6 bases short and J 0 bases short, with 15 bases between. CDR1 is GTSNPN, CDR2 SVGIG, per germline (reference sequence).